Below are 21 T cell receptor beta chains sequenced from a single sample in a study of response to subunit inactivated influenza vaccine. TCRdb reprocessed the RT-PCR reads with MiXCR, giving one entry per CDR3 protein. Of roughly 520,000 distinct CDR3 sequences detected, less than 30% appear once; the ten largest clones hold over 1.5%. The source was CD4+ T cells sorted from PBMCs, collected around 5 days after vaccination. Receptors were obtained from a man in his fifties or sixties who received an inactivated influenza vaccine.

This clonotype was detected ten times or more. The rearrangement uses TRBV10-3 and TRBJ2-7; 7 nucleotides line up with TRBD2. This CDR3 is 12 amino acids long. The V and J ends lost 9 bases and 7 bases, in that order; junction bases with no gene match: 9. The germline CDR1 and CDR2 sequences are ENHRY and SYGVKD. The CDR3 region has the DNA TGTGCCATAGCCACCTCAGCGGGGGAGCAGTACTTC. Translating it yields CAIATSAGEQYF.

The rearrangement links TRBV7-9 to TRBJ2-4; no firm D call. The CDR3 length is 16 residues. Trimming took off 4 bases at V and 1 base at J, with 14 bases between the two ends. The germline V gene has CDR1 SEHNR and CDR2 FQNEAQ (reference sequence). The CDR3 here is CASSSGGQEAKNIQYF. In DNA, the CDR3 is TGTGCCAGCAGCTCAGGTGGCCAAGAGGCCAAAAACATTCAGTACTTC.

Ten or more counts support this clonotype. This chain uses TRBV6-5 with TRBJ2-1; D may correspond to TRBD1 or TRBD2 (5 bases each). Trimming cost V 4 bases and J 4 bases, with 17 bases left between them. The germline gives CDR1 MNHEY, CDR2 SVGAGI. CDR3 length: 16 amino acids. CDR3: CASSSGRGRSYNEQFF. CDR3 DNA sequence: TGTGCCAGCAGTTCAGGACGGGGACGCTCTTACAATGAGCAGTTCTTC.

The chain is built from TRBV27 and TRBJ1-6; unclear D gene. The germline V and J ends were trimmed by 6 bases and 8 bases, with 14 bases remaining between them. The CDR3 totals 14 residues. Germline V gene sequence: CDR1 MNHEY, CDR2 SMNVEV (reference sequence). CDR3 loop: CASSLRTQYSPLHF. The CDR3, as DNA: TGTGCCAGCAGCCTTAGGACCCAGTATTCACCCCTCCACTTT.

There are a few counts of this clonotype. CDR3 in amino acids: CASSLGGTLSYEQYF. As DNA, the CDR3 is TGCGCCAGCAGCCTGGGTGGGACGCTCTCCTACGAGCAGTACTTC. The chain links TRBV5-1 to TRBJ2-7; D may match TRBD1 or TRBD2 (5 bases each). Trimming left V 4 bases short and J 0 bases short, with 14 bases between. This CDR3 is built from 15 residues. Germline V gene lookup returns CDR1 SGHRS and CDR2 YFSETQ.

V and J are TRBV10-3 and TRBJ1-4; D not certain. Germline CDR1 is ENHRY and CDR2 is SYGVKD. The CDR3 has 16 residues. V was clipped by 6 bases and J by 0 bases, with 14 bases between them. This CDR3 reads CAISENPTATNEKLFF. The CDR3 DNA is TGTGCCATCAGCGAGAACCCGACGGCAACTAATGAAAAACTGTTTTTT.

This clonotype was seen ten or more times. The junction departs from germline at one end; a sequencing error may be responsible. The rearrangement joins TRBV7-3 to TRBJ2-3, with 7 bases aligning to TRBD2. CDR1 SGHTA and CDR2 FQGTGA come from the germline V gene. This CDR3 contains 15 residues. This chain's CDR3 is CASSLRGGSRDTQYF. The CDR3 DNA reads as TGTGCCAGCAGCTTACGTGGCGGGAGCAGAGATACGCAGTATTTT.

This clonotype came up a few times. The rearrangement uses TRBV20-1 and TRBJ2-3; tentatively, D is TRBD2 (5 bases). V lost 3 bases and J lost 5, with 9 bases in between. This CDR3 is 12 amino acids long. Germline V gene data show CDR1 as DFQATT and CDR2 as SNEGSKA (reference sequence). In DNA form, the CDR3 reads TGCAGTGCTAGCGGGAATCTAGATACGCAGTATTTT. Amino acid sequence: CSASGNLDTQYF.

This clonotype was seen ten or more times. The gene calls are TRBV20-1 and TRBJ2-5; maybe TRBD1 (6 bases). The CDR3 has 14 residues. Trimming cost V 5 bases and J 4 bases, with 17 bases left between them. Germline V gene data show CDR1 as DFQATT and CDR2 as SNEGSKA (reference sequence). This chain's CDR3 is CSAHPQGLRETQYF. CDR3 DNA: TGCAGTGCTCACCCCCAGGGGCTCCGAGAGACCCAGTACTTC.

The V gene is TRBV28, the J gene TRBJ2-7; no clear D. The germline V gene has CDR1 MDHEN and CDR2 SYDVKM. The CDR3 totals 14 residues. V lost 5 bases and J 4 bases, leaving 15 bases between the germline ends. The CDR3 reads CASSPFSDGYEQYF. Written as DNA, the CDR3 is TGTGCCAGCAGTCCATTTTCCGACGGTTACGAGCAGTACTTC.

J is TRBJ1-6 and V is TRBV20-1, with 8 positions matching TRBD1. Germline CDR1 DFQATT, CDR2 SNEGSKA (reference sequence). The junction had 5 bases not matched to a gene; V was cut back by 6 bases and J by 10 bases. There are 12 residues in the CDR3. DNA of the CDR3: TGCAGTGCGAAACAGGGGGACTCACCCCTCCACTTT. Amino acids: CSAKQGDSPLHF.

The V gene is TRBV7-9, the J gene TRBJ2-7, with 8 bases identical to TRBD1. Per the germline V gene, CDR1 is SEHNR and CDR2 is FQNEAQ (reference sequence). The length of the CDR3 is 15 residues. Germline trimming cut 1 base from V and 4 bases from J; bases unmatched to any gene: 6. The CDR3 coding sequence is TGTGCCAGCAGCTTAGAGGGGACAGGAGGTTACGAGCAGTACTTC. Its translation is CASSLEGTGGYEQYF.

The chain carries TRBV5-6 and TRBJ2-2; D is undetermined. The V end was cut by 2 bases, the J end by 5 bases, with 10 bases between. The CDR3 contains 14 residues. Germline V gene data show CDR1 as SGHDT and CDR2 as YYEEEE. The CDR3 bases are TGTGCCAGCAGCTTTATGGGCGCAACCGGGGAGCTGTTTTTT. This translates into CASSFMGATGELFF. Using reference TRBV5-6 and TRBJ2-2 for the parts outside the CDR3, the full variable domain is DAGVTQSPTHLIKTRGQQVTLRCSPKSGHDTVSWYQQALGQGPQFIFQYYEEEERQRGNFPDRFSGHQFPNYSSELNVNALLLGDSALYLCASSFMGATGELFFGEGSRLTVL.

This chain links TRBV28 with TRBJ2-7; 10 bases fit TRBD2. Unmatched junction bases numbered 14, after V lost 3 bases and J lost 6 bases. The CDR3 extends over 17 amino acids. The germline CDR1 and CDR2 sequences are MDHEN and SYDVKM. CDR3 sequence reads: CASSLASGGAVGSEQYF. The CDR3, as DNA: TGTGCCAGCAGTTTGGCCAGCGGGGGGGCCGTGGGGAGCGAGCAGTACTTC. The full variable domain, with the rest looked up from reference TRBV28 and TRBJ2-7, is DVKVTQSSRYLVKRTGEKVFLECVQDMDHENMFWYRQDPGLGLRLIYFSYDVKMKEKGDIPEGYSVSREKKERFSLILESASTNQTSMYLCASSLASGGAVGSEQYFGPGTRLTVT.

This clonotype was seen a few times. The V gene is TRBV20-1, the J gene TRBJ2-3, with D perhaps matching TRBD1 (6 bases). V was cut by 3 bases and J by 2 bases, with 9 bases left in between. The CDR3 extends over 13 amino acids. Germline V gene sequence: CDR1 DFQATT, CDR2 SNEGSKA (reference sequence). This CDR3 reads CSASGQLTDTQYF. The CDR3 DNA reads as TGCAGTGCTAGTGGACAGCTCACAGATACGCAGTATTTT.

The chain employs TRBV2 and TRBJ2-5; D is possibly TRBD1 (5 bases). Trimming shortened V by 2 bases and J by 5 bases, and 9 bases separated the two germline ends. Per germline, CDR1 SNHLY and CDR2 FYNNEI. CDR3 length: 13 amino acids. The CDR3 spells CASSERTSETQYF. The CDR3 nucleotides are TGTGCCAGCAGTGAACGGACATCGGAGACCCAGTACTTC.

The V call is TRBV24-1, the J call TRBJ2-1; D remains unclear. The CDR3 contains 15 residues. Germline-derived CDR1 and CDR2 are KGHDR and SFDVKD. Trimming left V 3 bases short and J 7 bases short, with 15 bases between. This CDR3 is CATSDEFNENNEQFF. CDR3 coding DNA: TGTGCCACCAGTGATGAGTTCAATGAGAATAATGAGCAGTTCTTC.

This clonotype was observed a handful of times. The chain recombines TRBV5-1 with TRBJ2-7, with D unclear. The CDR3 contains 14 residues. In germline, CDR1 is SGHRS, CDR2 YFSETQ. V was pared by 3 bases and J by 2 bases, with 12 bases between. The CDR3 protein is CASSSAGSAYEQYF. DNA of the CDR3: TGCGCCAGCAGCTCGGCCGGGTCCGCCTACGAGCAGTACTTC.

The V call is TRBV12-3 or TRBV12-4, the J call TRBJ1-1; perhaps TRBD1 as D (5 bases). The CDR3 is 14 amino acids. V was cut by 7 bases and J by 2 bases, with 14 bases left in between. Here the CDR3 DNA reads TGTGCCAGCAACCTACGGACATTTAACACTGAAGCTTTCTTT. Its translation: CASNLRTFNTEAFF.

J is TRBJ2-4 and V is TRBV19, with no clear D. The CDR3 consists of 12 residues. The germline gives CDR1 LNHDA, CDR2 SQIVND (reference sequence). The ends were cut back, 2 bases at V and 6 bases at J, with 5 bases in the middle. The DNA for the CDR3 is TGTGCCAGTAGTATATTGGGAAACATTCAGTACTTC. Protein sequence: CASSILGNIQYF. The full variable domain, its missing parts supplied by reference TRBV19 and TRBJ2-4, is DGGITQSPKYLFRKEGQNVTLSCEQNLNHDAMYWYRQDPGQGLRLIYYSQIVNDFQKGDIAEGYSVSREKKESFPLTVTSAQKNPTAFYLCASSILGNIQYFGAGTRLSVL.

The chain is built from TRBV20-1 and TRBJ2-7; D may match TRBD1 or TRBD2 (6 bases each). Trimming cost V 8 bases and J 2 bases, with 16 bases left between them. Per germline, CDR1 DFQATT and CDR2 SNEGSKA (reference sequence). The CDR3 consists of 13 residues. This chain's CDR3 is CSITGALPYEQYF. The CDR3 DNA follows: TGCAGTATTACGGGGGCTCTACCCTACGAGCAGTACTTC.